The present T cell receptor (beta chain) was sequenced within a study of cytomegalovirus exposure and HLA in healthy donors. Across the whole study: The study's early data release held roughly 91 million unique TCRs from HLA-typed donors. Whole-study results and caveats: Cytomegalovirus association was listed for under 200 TCR beta chains.

13 Jbeta primers and 60 Vbeta primers were used for the PCR. Clones were sequenced by immunoSEQ multiplex PCR, and TCRdb holds only the in-frame ones, with some missing. The sample contains 150,000 to 200,000 clones, roughly 84% of which appear only once. A note on this clone: What it binds is not known. Sequence at one end of the junction differs from germline and may be a read error.

Germline CDR1 GTSNPN, CDR2 SVGIG (reference sequence). The CDR3 runs to 15 residues. This chain joins TRBV30 and TRBJ2-7; TRBD1 matches at 10 bases. The sequencing input was PBMCs. The receptor's source is a boy between 5 and 17 years old in good health and CMV-seronegative. The CDR3 DNA reads TGTGCCTGGAGTGTCGGGACAGGGGTCTCCTACGAGCAGCACTTC. It is translated as CAWSVGTGVSYEQHF.